A selection of T cell receptor beta chains follows, all from one sample in a study of human T cells and chemical hapten exposure. TCRdb reanalysed the RACE reads using MiXCR and keeps one entry per CDR3 protein. The data show 130,000 or so distinct CDR3 sequences, 8.5% to 9.5% seen once. The sequenced material came from whole blood. These receptor sequences come from a male donor in good health. Some clones in this sample may be carry-over from other donors' samples. Both conserved end residues are part of each CDR3. D genes are given only for firm matches. Size tells how often a clone was seen (once, few, many) or the class of an expanded clone, and some rows leave it out.

v_gene	j_gene	d_gene	abundance	CDR3aa	CDR3nt
TRBV5-6	TRBJ1-2	TRBD1	.	CASSSGQYSHYGYTF	TGTGCCAGCAGCTCGGGACAGTATTCTCACTATGGCTACACCTTC
TRBV7-2	TRBJ2-2	.	few	CASSLRELNTGELFF	TGTGCCAGCAGCTTACGAGAGCTGAACACCGGGGAGCTGTTTTTT
TRBV5-6	TRBJ2-7	.	few	CASSLVGGDSYEQYF	TGTGCCAGCAGCTTGGTCGGCGGGGACTCCTACGAGCAGTACTTC
TRBV2	TRBJ2-2	TRBD2	.	CASRVPGGNTGELFF	TGTGCCAGCAGGGTACCGGGGGGGAACACCGGGGAGCTGTTTTTT
TRBV29-1	TRBJ2-7	.	few	CSVSGTPYEQYF	TGCAGCGTTTCAGGGACACCTTACGAGCAGTACTTC
TRBV9	TRBJ2-1	TRBD2	many	CASSGLAGQLNYNEQFF	TGTGCCAGCAGCGGACTAGCGGGGCAACTAAACTACAATGAGCAGTTCTTC
TRBV4-1	TRBJ1-5	TRBD1	few	CASSQDPGTGNNQPQHF	TGCGCCAGCAGCCAAGATCCCGGGACAGGTAACAATCAGCCCCAGCATTTT
TRBV4-1	TRBJ2-1	.	few	CASSSYGSDNEQFF	TGCGCCAGCAGCTCGTACGGGAGCGACAATGAGCAGTTCTTC
TRBV7-8	TRBJ2-6	.	few	CASSTYSGANVLTF	TGTGCCAGCAGCACATATTCTGGGGCCAACGTCCTGACTTTC
TRBV5-3	TRBJ2-1	TRBD2	many	CARSLARLAAYNEQFF	TGTGCCAGAAGCTTGGCCCGACTAGCCGCCTACAATGAGCAGTTCTTC
TRBV27	TRBJ1-2	.	many	CASSPYAGRHYGYTF	TGTGCCAGCAGTCCGTACGCCGGACGGCACTATGGCTACACCTTC
TRBV30	TRBJ2-2	.	.	CAWSVQDTGELFF	TGTGCCTGGAGTGTACAAGACACCGGGGAGCTGTTTTTT
TRBV7-9	TRBJ1-6	.	many	CASSLVRTAYNSPLHF	TGTGCCAGCAGCTTGGTACGGACAGCTTATAATTCACCCCTCCACTTT
TRBV6-1	TRBJ2-6	.	many	CASLPSGANVLTF	TGTGCCAGCTTACCCTCTGGGGCCAACGTCCTGACTTTC
TRBV2	TRBJ2-7	.	few	CASNAVFSYEQYF	TGTGCCAGCAATGCCGTTTTCTCCTACGAGCAGTACTTC
TRBV20-1	TRBJ1-4	.	many	CSAQPAATNEKLFF	TGCAGTGCTCAACCAGCAGCAACTAATGAAAAACTGTTTTTT
TRBV12-3/TRBV12-4	TRBJ2-6	.	.	CASSSPLGIRAFSGANVLTF	TGTGCCAGCAGCTCGCCCCTTGGGATCAGAGCGTTCTCTGGGGCCAACGTCCTGACTTTC
TRBV12-3/TRBV12-4	TRBJ2-1	.	many	CASSLDGGGLDEQFF	TGTGCCAGCAGTTTAGATGGGGGCGGTCTCGATGAGCAGTTCTTC
TRBV11-2	TRBJ2-2	.	.	CASSSLWVGANTGELFF	TGTGCCAGCAGCTCCCTTTGGGTCGGAGCGAACACCGGGGAGCTGTTTTTT
TRBV25-1	TRBJ2-7	TRBD1	few	CASSDSPGQGYEQYF	TGTGCCAGCAGTGACTCCCCGGGACAGGGGTACGAGCAGTACTTC
TRBV10-3	TRBJ2-5	TRBD2	many	CAISVASGQETQYF	TGTGCCATCAGTGTGGCTAGCGGCCAAGAGACCCAGTACTTC
TRBV6-1	TRBJ1-5	TRBD1	.	CASSAATGREPPWQPQHF	TGTGCCAGCAGTGCTGCGACAGGGCGGGAACCTCCATGGCAGCCCCAGCATTTT
TRBV20-1	TRBJ1-6	.	.	CSARDLLGAATHNSPLHF	TGCAGTGCTAGGGACCTCTTAGGGGCCGCGACCCATAATTCACCCCTCCACTTT
TRBV4-3	TRBJ2-2	TRBD1	few	CASSQDNRGQNTGELFF	TGCGCCAGCAGCCAAGATAACAGGGGGCAGAACACCGGGGAGCTGTTTTTT
TRBV19	TRBJ2-5	.	few	CASSGPGGETQYF	TGTGCCAGTTCGGGCCCCGGAGGGGAGACCCAGTACTTC
TRBV7-9	TRBJ2-1	.	many	CASSHPSASEQFF	TGTGCCAGCAGCCATCCTAGCGCGAGTGAGCAGTTCTTC
TRBV19	TRBJ2-1	TRBD2	.	CASSTSGGAEEFF	TGTGCCAGTAGTACCAGCGGGGGGGCCGAAGAGTTCTTC
TRBV5-1	TRBJ2-7	TRBD1	.	CASRGTGGVYEQYF	TGCGCCAGCAGAGGAACAGGGGGCGTTTACGAGCAGTACTTC
TRBV20-1	TRBJ2-7	TRBD1	.	CSARGGTGDYEQYF	TGCAGTGCTAGAGGAGGGACAGGGGACTACGAGCAGTACTTC
TRBV20-1	TRBJ2-1	TRBD2	many	CSARGTSGGLGYNEQFF	TGCAGTGCTAGAGGGACTAGCGGGGGCCTGGGCTACAATGAGCAGTTCTTC
TRBV6-5	TRBJ2-3	TRBD1	few	CASRWGQSTDTQYF	TGTGCCAGCAGGTGGGGACAGTCCACAGATACGCAGTATTTT
TRBV24-1	TRBJ2-1	TRBD1	few	CATSDPDRGNEQFF	TGTGCCACCAGTGATCCAGACAGGGGAAATGAGCAGTTCTTC
TRBV6-1	TRBJ2-2	TRBD1	few	CASSDKQGPTGELFF	TGTGCCAGCAGCGATAAACAGGGGCCCACCGGGGAGCTGTTTTTT
TRBV18	TRBJ1-2	TRBD1	.	CASSPDREYGYTF	TGTGCCAGCTCACCCGACAGGGAGTATGGCTACACCTTC
TRBV18	TRBJ2-1	TRBD1	few	CASSPLTGPLEQFF	TGTGCCAGCTCACCGTTGACAGGGCCACTAGAGCAGTTCTTC
TRBV11-2	TRBJ1-3	.	.	CASSLVGRARGNTIYF	TGTGCCAGCAGCTTAGTGGGAAGGGCGCGTGGAAACACCATATATTTT
TRBV7-8	TRBJ1-1	TRBD1	many	CASSPGQGSFTEAFF	TGTGCCAGCAGCCCAGGACAGGGGTCTTTCACTGAAGCTTTCTTT
TRBV29-1	TRBJ2-5	.	.	CSVDMGVSETQYF	TGCAGCGTTGATATGGGGGTCTCAGAGACCCAGTACTTC
TRBV19	TRBJ1-5	.	few	CASSMFGPAANQPQHF	TGTGCCAGTAGTATGTTTGGGCCGGCCGCTAATCAGCCCCAGCATTTT
TRBV11-3	TRBJ2-3	.	.	CASSPWGYTDTQYF	TGTGCCAGCAGTCCTTGGGGGTACACAGATACGCAGTATTTT
TRBV29-1	TRBJ1-1	.	many	CSVEAQKNTEAFF	TGCAGCGTTGAAGCCCAGAAGAACACTGAAGCTTTCTTT
TRBV20-1	TRBJ2-5	TRBD1	.	CSAEAQGAETQYF	TGCAGTGCCGAAGCCCAGGGGGCAGAGACCCAGTACTTC
TRBV6-1	TRBJ1-5	TRBD1	few	CASTLTQGAIQPQHF	TGTGCCAGCACCCTGACCCAGGGGGCGATTCAGCCCCAGCATTTT
TRBV7-9	TRBJ2-1	.	.	CASSLGRELDEQFF	TGTGCCAGCAGCTTAGGACGGGAATTAGATGAGCAGTTCTTC
TRBV12-3/TRBV12-4	TRBJ1-5	.	.	CASSLALGFGQPQHF	TGTGCCAGCAGTTTAGCGCTGGGGTTCGGACAGCCCCAGCATTTT
TRBV29-1	TRBJ1-2	TRBD1	few	CSDSAGQGYGYTF	TGCAGCGATAGCGCGGGACAGGGCTATGGCTACACCTTC
TRBV19	TRBJ2-7	.	.	CASSIAGRKGEQYF	TGTGCCAGTAGTATTGCAGGACGAAAGGGCGAGCAGTACTTC
TRBV5-1	TRBJ2-1	.	few	CASSLQENEQFF	TGCGCCAGCAGCTTGCAAGAAAATGAGCAGTTCTTC
TRBV6-5	TRBJ1-4	.	few	CASSFARGNEKLFF	TGTGCCAGCAGTTTTGCGAGGGGTAATGAAAAACTGTTTTTT
TRBV5-1	TRBJ2-1	TRBD2	many	CASSVGLAGGRGDEQFF	TGCGCCAGCAGCGTGGGACTAGCGGGAGGGCGCGGGGATGAGCAGTTCTTC
TRBV27	TRBJ1-2	TRBD1	many	CATSGGYGYTF	TGTGCCACTTCAGGGGGGTATGGCTACACCTTC
TRBV12-3/TRBV12-4	TRBJ1-1	.	many	CASSPIPTVNTEAFF	TGTGCCAGCAGCCCGATCCCTACAGTGAACACTGAAGCTTTCTTT
TRBV10-3	TRBJ2-1	.	.	CANRGGTYNEQFF	TGTGCCAACCGGGGCGGAACCTACAATGAGCAGTTCTTC
TRBV12-3/TRBV12-4	TRBJ2-2	TRBD1	.	CASSDDRAAAGELFF	TGTGCCAGCAGTGACGACAGGGCGGCCGCCGGGGAGCTGTTTTTT
TRBV27	TRBJ1-1	.	many	CASSWASNTEAFF	TGTGCCAGCAGTTGGGCCTCGAACACTGAAGCTTTCTTT
TRBV18	TRBJ1-1	.	many	CASSPDGGGTEAFF	TGTGCCAGCTCACCGGACGGTGGCGGGACTGAAGCTTTCTTT